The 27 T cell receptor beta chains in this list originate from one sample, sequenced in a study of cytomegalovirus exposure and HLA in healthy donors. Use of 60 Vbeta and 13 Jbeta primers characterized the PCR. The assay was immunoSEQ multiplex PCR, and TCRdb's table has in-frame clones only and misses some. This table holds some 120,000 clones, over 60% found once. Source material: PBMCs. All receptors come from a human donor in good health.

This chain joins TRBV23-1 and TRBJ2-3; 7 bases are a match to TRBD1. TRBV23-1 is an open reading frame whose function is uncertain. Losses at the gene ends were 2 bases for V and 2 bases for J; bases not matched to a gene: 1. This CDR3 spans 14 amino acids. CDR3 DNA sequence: TGCGCCAGCAGTCAAGGGACAGACACAGATACGCAGTATTTT. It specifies CASSQGTDTDTQYF.

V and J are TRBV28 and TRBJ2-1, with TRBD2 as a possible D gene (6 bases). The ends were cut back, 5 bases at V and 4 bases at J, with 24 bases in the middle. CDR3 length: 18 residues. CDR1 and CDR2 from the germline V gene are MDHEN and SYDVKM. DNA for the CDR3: TGTGCCAGCAGTGCCCTCCGTTTGGGGGGAGTGGTGTACAATGAGCAGTTCTTC. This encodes CASSALRLGGVVYNEQFF.

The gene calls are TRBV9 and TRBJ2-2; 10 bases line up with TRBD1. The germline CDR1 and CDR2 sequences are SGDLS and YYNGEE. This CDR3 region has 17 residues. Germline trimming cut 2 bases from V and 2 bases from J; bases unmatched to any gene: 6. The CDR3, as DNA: TGTGCCAGCAGCGTTCCGGGACAGGGGCCTAACACCGGGGAGCTGTTTTTT. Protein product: CASSVPGQGPNTGELFF.

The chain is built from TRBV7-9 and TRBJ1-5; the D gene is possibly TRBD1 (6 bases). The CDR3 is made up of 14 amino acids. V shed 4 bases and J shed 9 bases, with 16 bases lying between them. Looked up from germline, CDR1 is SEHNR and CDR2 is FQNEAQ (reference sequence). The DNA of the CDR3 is TGTGCCAGCAGCTCGAGCCGGGACACTCGGCCCCAGCATTTT. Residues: CASSSSRDTRPQHF.

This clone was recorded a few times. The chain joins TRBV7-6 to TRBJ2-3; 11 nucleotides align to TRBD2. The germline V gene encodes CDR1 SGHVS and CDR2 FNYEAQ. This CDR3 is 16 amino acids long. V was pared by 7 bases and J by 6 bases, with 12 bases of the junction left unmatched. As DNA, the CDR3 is TGTGCCAGCACCACGTCTCTAGCGGGGGGCTGGGATACGCAGTATTTT. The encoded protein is CASTTSLAGGWDTQYF. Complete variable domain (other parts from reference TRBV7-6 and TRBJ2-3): GAGVSQSPRYKVTKRGQDVALRCDPISGHVSLYWYRQALGQGPEFLTYFNYEAQQDKSGLPNDRFSAERPEGSISTLTIQRTEQRDSAMYRCASTTSLAGGWDTQYFGPGTRLTVL.

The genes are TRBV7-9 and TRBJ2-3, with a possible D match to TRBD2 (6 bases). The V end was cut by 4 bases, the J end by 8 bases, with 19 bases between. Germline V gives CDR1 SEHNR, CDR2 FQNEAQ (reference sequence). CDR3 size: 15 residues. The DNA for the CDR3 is TGTGCCAGCAGCTCGTCCGGAACAACCGGGAGTACGCAGTATTTT. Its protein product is CASSSSGTTGSTQYF.

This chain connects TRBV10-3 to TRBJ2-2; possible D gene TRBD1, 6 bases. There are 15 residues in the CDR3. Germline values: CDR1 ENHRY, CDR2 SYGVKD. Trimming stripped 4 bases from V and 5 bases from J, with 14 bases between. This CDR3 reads CAISAGTLGTGELFF. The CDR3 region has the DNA TGTGCCATCAGTGCGGGGACATTGGGAACCGGGGAGCTGTTTTTT.

CDR3 in amino acids: CASSLGTGDNEQFF. The CDR3 nucleotides are TGCGCCAGCAGCTTGGGGACAGGTGACAATGAGCAGTTCTTC. This chain joins TRBV5-1 and TRBJ2-1; 7 bases align to TRBD1. This CDR3 has 14 residues. Per the germline V gene, CDR1 is SGHRS and CDR2 is YFSETQ. J lost 5 bases, V lost 0 bases, and 2 bases had no gene match.

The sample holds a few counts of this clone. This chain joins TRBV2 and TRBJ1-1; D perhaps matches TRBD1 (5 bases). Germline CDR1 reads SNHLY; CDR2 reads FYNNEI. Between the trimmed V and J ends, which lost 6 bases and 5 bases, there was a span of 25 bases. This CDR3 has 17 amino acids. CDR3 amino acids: CASRGRAGGLLGTEAFF. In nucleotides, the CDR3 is TGTGCCAGCAGGGGCAGGGCAGGCGGATTATTAGGGACTGAAGCTTTCTTT.

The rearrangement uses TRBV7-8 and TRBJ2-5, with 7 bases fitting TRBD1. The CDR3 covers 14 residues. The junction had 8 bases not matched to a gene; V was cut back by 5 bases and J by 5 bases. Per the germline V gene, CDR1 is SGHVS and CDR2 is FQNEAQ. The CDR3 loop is CASSPRDREETQYF. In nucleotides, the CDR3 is TGTGCCAGCAGCCCCCGTGACAGGGAGGAGACCCAGTACTTC.

The CDR3 loop reads CSVLDRLWLNEAFF. Written as DNA, the CDR3 is TGCAGCGTTTTAGACAGGCTGTGGTTAAATGAAGCTTTCTTT. The rearrangement uses TRBV29-1 and TRBJ1-1; the D gene is possibly TRBD1 (6 bases). CDR1 is SQVTM, CDR2 ANQGSEA, per germline. The CDR3 length is 14 residues. Deletions cut 5 bases from V and 7 bases from J, with 20 bases between.

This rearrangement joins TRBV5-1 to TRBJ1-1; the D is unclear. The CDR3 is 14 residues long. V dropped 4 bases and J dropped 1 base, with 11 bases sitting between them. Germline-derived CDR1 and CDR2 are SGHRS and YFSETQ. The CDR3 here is CASSLNVGNTEAFF. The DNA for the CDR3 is TGCGCCAGCAGCCTAAACGTCGGGAACACTGAAGCTTTCTTT.

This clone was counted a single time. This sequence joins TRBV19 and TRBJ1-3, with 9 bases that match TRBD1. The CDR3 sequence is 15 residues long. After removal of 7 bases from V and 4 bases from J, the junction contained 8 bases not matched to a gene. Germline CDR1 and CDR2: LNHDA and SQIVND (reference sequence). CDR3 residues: CASNLGQGVGNTIYF. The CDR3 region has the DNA TGTGCCAGTAACCTGGGACAGGGTGTCGGAAACACCATATATTTT.

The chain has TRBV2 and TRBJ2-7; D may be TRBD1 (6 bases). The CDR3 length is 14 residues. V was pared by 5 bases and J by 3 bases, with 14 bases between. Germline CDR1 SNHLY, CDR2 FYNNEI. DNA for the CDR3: TGTGCCAGCAGTAATCGCCTACAGGGCTACGAGCAGTACTTC. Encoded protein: CASSNRLQGYEQYF.

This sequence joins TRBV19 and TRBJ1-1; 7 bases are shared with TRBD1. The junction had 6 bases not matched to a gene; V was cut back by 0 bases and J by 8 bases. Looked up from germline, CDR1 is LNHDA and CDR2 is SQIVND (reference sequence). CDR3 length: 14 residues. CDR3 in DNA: TGTGCCAGTAGTATAGACCCGGACAGGTACGAAGCTTTCTTT. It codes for CASSIDPDRYEAFF.

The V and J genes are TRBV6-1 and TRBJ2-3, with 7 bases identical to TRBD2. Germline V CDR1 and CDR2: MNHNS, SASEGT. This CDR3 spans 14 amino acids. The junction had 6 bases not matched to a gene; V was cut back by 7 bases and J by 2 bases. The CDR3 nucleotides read TGTGCCAGCATAGCGGGCTACAACACAGATACGCAGTATTTT. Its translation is CASIAGYNTDTQYF.

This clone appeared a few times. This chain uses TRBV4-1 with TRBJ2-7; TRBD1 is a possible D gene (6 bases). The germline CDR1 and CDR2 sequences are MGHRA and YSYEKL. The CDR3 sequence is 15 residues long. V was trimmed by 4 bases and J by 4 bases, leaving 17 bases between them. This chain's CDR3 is CASSPHRVMGYEQYF. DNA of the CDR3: TGCGCCAGCAGCCCCCACAGGGTCATGGGGTACGAGCAGTACTTC.

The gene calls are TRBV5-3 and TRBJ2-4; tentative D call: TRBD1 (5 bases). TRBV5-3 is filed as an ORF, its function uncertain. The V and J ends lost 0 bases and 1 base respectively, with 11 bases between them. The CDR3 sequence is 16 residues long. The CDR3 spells CARSLARGAAKNIQYF. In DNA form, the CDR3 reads TGTGCCAGAAGCTTGGCAAGGGGCGCGGCCAAAAACATTCAGTACTTC.

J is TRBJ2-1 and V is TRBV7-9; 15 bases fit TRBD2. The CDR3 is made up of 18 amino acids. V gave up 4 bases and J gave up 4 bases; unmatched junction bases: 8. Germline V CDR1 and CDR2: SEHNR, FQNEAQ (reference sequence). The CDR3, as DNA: TGTGCCAGCAGCTCGGGACTAGCGGGGGGCTACCCATACAATGAGCAGTTCTTC. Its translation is CASSSGLAGGYPYNEQFF.

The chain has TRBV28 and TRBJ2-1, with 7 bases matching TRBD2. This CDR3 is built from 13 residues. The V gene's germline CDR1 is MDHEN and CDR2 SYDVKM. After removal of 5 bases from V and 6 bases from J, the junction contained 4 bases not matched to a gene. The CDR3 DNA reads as TGTGCCAGCAGTCCCGGGACTACCAATGAGCAGTTCTTC. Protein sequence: CASSPGTTNEQFF.

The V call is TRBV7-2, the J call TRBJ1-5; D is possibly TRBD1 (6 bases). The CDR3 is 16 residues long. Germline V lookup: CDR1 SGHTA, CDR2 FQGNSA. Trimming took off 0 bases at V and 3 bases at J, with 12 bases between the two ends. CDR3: CASSLARGAPNQPQHF. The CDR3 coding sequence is TGTGCCAGCAGCTTAGCGCGGGGGGCCCCCAATCAGCCCCAGCATTTT. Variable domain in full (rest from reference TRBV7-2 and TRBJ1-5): GAGVSQSPSNKVTEKGKDVELRCDPISGHTALYWYRQSLGQGLEFLIYFQGNSAPDKSGLPSDRFSAERTGGSVSTLTIQRTQQEDSAVYLCASSLARGAPNQPQHFGDGTRLSIL.

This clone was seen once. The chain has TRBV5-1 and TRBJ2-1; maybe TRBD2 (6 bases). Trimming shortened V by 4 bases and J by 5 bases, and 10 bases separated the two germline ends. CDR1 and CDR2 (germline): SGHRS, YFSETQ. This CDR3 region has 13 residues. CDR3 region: CASSLPGDNEQFF. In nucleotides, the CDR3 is TGCGCCAGCAGCCTGCCGGGGGACAATGAGCAGTTCTTC.

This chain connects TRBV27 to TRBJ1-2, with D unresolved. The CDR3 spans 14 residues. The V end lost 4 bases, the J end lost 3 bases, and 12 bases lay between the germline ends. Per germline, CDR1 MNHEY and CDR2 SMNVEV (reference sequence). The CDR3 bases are TGTGCCAGCAGTTCTAGTGGGTTCGACTATGGCTACACCTTC. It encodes CASSSSGFDYGYTF.

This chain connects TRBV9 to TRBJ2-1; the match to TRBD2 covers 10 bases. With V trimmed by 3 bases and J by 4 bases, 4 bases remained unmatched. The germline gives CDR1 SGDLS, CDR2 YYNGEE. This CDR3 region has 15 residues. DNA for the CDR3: TGTGCCAGCAGCGGGATAGCGGGGGGTTACAATGAGCAGTTCTTC. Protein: CASSGIAGGYNEQFF.

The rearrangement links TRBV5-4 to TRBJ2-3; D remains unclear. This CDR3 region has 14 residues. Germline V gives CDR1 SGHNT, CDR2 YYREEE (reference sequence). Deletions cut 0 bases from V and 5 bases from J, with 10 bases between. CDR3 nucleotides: TGTGCCAGCAGCTTGGCTGGGCCGAAAGATACGCAGTATTTT. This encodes CASSLAGPKDTQYF.

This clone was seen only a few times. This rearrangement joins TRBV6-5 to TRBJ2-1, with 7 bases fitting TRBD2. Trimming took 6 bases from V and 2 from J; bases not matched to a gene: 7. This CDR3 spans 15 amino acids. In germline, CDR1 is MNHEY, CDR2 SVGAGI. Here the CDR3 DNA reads TGTGCCAGCAGCCCCCTCGGGGGGACCTACAATGAGCAGTTCTTC. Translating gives CASSPLGGTYNEQFF.

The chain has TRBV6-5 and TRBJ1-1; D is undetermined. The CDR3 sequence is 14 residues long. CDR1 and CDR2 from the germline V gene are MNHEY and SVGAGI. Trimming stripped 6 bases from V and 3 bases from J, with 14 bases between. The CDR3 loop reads CASRQVQRHTEAFF. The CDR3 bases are TGTGCCAGCAGGCAAGTTCAGAGGCACACTGAAGCTTTCTTT.